The present T cell receptor (beta chain) was sequenced within a study of OX40 agonist ivuxolimab in advanced cancers. As for the study in general: Hepatocellular carcinoma, melanoma, renal cell or head and neck cancer affected the dose-escalation patients.

The study, taken as a whole, reports: It was not determined which antigens were specifically recognized by the peripheral T cells that had undergone clonal expansion.

Here immunoSEQ multiplex PCR was the method, and the copy in TCRdb shows in-frame clones only, minus some. In the table there are under 85,000 clones, roughly 80% of which are singletons. Notes on this clone: Antigen specificity is unknown.

Sequencing used CD4+ or CD8+ T cells sorted from blood, obtained in a trial of the OX40 agonist ivuxolimab. The receptor was derived from an adult with an advanced solid tumor such as melanoma, head and neck, liver or kidney cancer.

The CDR3 sequence is CASRPQGRNTIYF. CDR3 coding DNA: TGTGCCAGCAGACCGCAGGGCAGAAACACCATATATTTT. The chain links TRBV14 to TRBJ1-3; a possible D gene is TRBD1 (5 bases). This CDR3 comprises 13 residues. Trimming left V 6 bases short and J 5 bases short, with 11 bases between. Germline V gene lookup returns CDR1 SGHDN and CDR2 FVKESK. Full variable domain (rest looked up from reference TRBV14 and TRBJ1-3): EAGVTQFPSHSVIEKGQTVTLRCDPISGHDNLYWYRRVMGKEIKFLLHFVKESKQDESGMPNNRFLAERTGGTYSTLKVQPAELEDSGVYFCASRPQGRNTIYFGEGSWLTVV.